These 10 T cell receptor beta chains came from one sample sequenced in a study of blood T cell repertoires in COVID-19. Here immunoSEQ multiplex PCR was the method, and the copy in TCRdb shows in-frame clones only, minus some. The sample has 110,000 or so clones; approximately 82% are singletons. The sample consisted of peripheral blood. All receptors derive from a woman aged 55 to 70 with acute or convalescent COVID-19.

The rearrangement joins TRBV28 to TRBJ2-5; no reliable D call. CDR1 and CDR2 (germline): MDHEN, SYDVKM. The CDR3 has 16 residues. V dropped 3 bases and J dropped 4 bases, with 18 bases sitting between them. This CDR3 reads CASSLFAPGIGETQYF. CDR3 sequence (DNA): TGTGCCAGCAGTTTGTTTGCCCCAGGCATTGGAGAGACCCAGTACTTC.

This chain joins TRBV7-2 and TRBJ2-7, with 11 bases matching TRBD2. Germline V gene sequence: CDR1 SGHTA, CDR2 FQGNSA. With 5 bases clipped from V and 1 base from J, the junction kept 4 bases outside the gene matches. The CDR3 extends over 15 amino acids. CDR3 DNA: TGTGCCAGCAGCCTGGGACTAGCGGTATCCTACGAGCAGTACTTC. Translation gives CASSLGLAVSYEQYF.

The chain's CDR3 is CASRQAGAGGAQYF. The CDR3 bases are TGTGCCAGCAGACAGGCGGGGGCCGGGGGGGCCCAGTACTTC. The chain joins TRBV6-5 to TRBJ2-5, with TRBD2 matching 8 bases. Germline V gives CDR1 MNHEY, CDR2 SVGAGI. J lost 9 bases, V lost 6 bases, and 12 bases had no gene match. The CDR3 is made up of 14 amino acids.

V and J are TRBV15 and TRBJ1-1, with no clear D. The V and J ends lost 2 bases and 4 bases respectively, with 11 bases between them. The CDR3 is 14 amino acids. Germline values: CDR1 LNHNV, CDR2 YYDKDF (reference sequence). The CDR3: CATSRPWESTEAFF. CDR3 bases: TGTGCCACCAGCAGACCCTGGGAGAGCACTGAAGCTTTCTTT.

J is TRBJ2-5 and V is TRBV5-1; 9 bases fit TRBD1. Germline CDR1 SGHRS, CDR2 YFSETQ. V lost 4 bases to trimming and J lost 5 bases; unmatched junction nucleotides: 9. CDR3 size: 15 residues. The CDR3 sequence: CASSPRTGVGETQYF. The CDR3 nucleotides read TGCGCCAGCAGCCCCCGGACAGGGGTAGGGGAGACCCAGTACTTC.

This clone is deemed medium-sized. Distinct nucleotide sequences in the sample also encode this CDR3. This sequence joins TRBV28 and TRBJ1-2, with TRBD1 identical over 7 bases. From germline, CDR1 is MDHEN and CDR2 SYDVKM. The J segment lost 1 base and the V segment lost 5 bases, leaving 7 bases of the junction unmatched. CDR3 length equals 15 residues. The CDR3 bases are TGTGCCAGCAGTCCACCCAGGGACAGTAACTATGGCTACACCTTC. Translating it yields CASSPPRDSNYGYTF.

This clone appeared a single time. V usage is TRBV28 and J usage is TRBJ1-5; 8 bases fit TRBD1. This CDR3 is built from 16 residues. Germline V gives CDR1 MDHEN, CDR2 SYDVKM. Losses at the gene ends were 5 bases for V and 6 bases for J; bases not matched to a gene: 12. The CDR3 DNA reads TGTGCCAGCAGTCTCCACAGGGGGGCCCCCAGTCAGCCCCAGCATTTT. This encodes CASSLHRGAPSQPQHF.

This clone has only a few counts. The rearrangement uses TRBV12-3 or TRBV12-4 and TRBJ1-1; D is unresolved. This CDR3 is built from 12 residues. Trimming cost V 2 bases and J 10 bases, with 11 bases left between them. CDR3 loop: CASSLQDTPAFF. Here the CDR3 DNA reads TGTGCCAGCAGTTTACAGGATACCCCAGCTTTCTTT.

This sequence joins TRBV19 and TRBJ1-1; D not resolved. CDR1 is LNHDA and CDR2 is SQIVND in the germline V gene (reference sequence). V lost 10 bases, J lost 3 bases, and 15 bases lay in between. CDR3 length: 13 residues. In nucleotides, the CDR3 is TGTGCCACCCAGGCGTTAGGATACACTGAAGCTTTCTTT. This codes for CATQALGYTEAFF.

This clone was seen only once. The genes are TRBV11-2 and TRBJ1-1; 8 bases line up with TRBD1. In germline, CDR1 is SGHAT, CDR2 FQNNGV. V was pared by 2 bases and J by 5 bases, with 1 base of the junction left unmatched. The CDR3 has 13 amino acids. The CDR3 DNA sequence: TGTGCCAGCAGCTTATACAGGGGGACTGAAGCTTTCTTT. Translated: CASSLYRGTEAFF.